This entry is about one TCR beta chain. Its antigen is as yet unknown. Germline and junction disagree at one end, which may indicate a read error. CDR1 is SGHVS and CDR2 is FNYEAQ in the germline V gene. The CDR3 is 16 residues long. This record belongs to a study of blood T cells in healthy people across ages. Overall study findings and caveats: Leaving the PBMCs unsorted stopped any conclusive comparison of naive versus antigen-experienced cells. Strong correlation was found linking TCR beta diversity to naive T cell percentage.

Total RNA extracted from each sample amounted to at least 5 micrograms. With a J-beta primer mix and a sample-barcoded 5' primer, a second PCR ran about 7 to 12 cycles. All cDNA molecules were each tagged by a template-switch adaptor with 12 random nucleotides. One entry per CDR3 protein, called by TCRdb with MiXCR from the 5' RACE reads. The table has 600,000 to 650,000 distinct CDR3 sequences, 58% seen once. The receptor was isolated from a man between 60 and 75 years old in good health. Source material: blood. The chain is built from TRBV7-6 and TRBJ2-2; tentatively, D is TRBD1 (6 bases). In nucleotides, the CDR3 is TGTGCCAGCAGCCAAGCCGTGCTACAGGGCGCCGGGGAGCTGTTTTTC. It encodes CASSQAVLQGAGELFF.